This T cell receptor beta chain was observed in a study of control samples from healthy donors and cancer patients. Germline V gives CDR1 SEHNR, CDR2 FQNEAQ (reference sequence). V shed 3 bases and J 5 bases; nucleotides not matched to a gene: 0. The CDR3 sequence is 13 residues long. Method: immunoSEQ multiplex PCR; TCRdb's copy keeps in-frame clones and lacks some. This sample carries roughly 81,000 clones, approximately 80% of them seen once, and the ten largest clones take 11%. A few counts support this clone. The receptor comes from a man between 60 and 75 years old with head and neck cancer. The sequenced material came from PBMCs. The V gene is TRBV7-9, the J gene TRBJ1-1, with TRBD1 matching over 10 bases. CDR3 sequence reads: CASSLDRGTEAFF. The CDR3 DNA sequence: TGTGCCAGCAGCTTGGACAGGGGGACTGAAGCTTTCTTT.